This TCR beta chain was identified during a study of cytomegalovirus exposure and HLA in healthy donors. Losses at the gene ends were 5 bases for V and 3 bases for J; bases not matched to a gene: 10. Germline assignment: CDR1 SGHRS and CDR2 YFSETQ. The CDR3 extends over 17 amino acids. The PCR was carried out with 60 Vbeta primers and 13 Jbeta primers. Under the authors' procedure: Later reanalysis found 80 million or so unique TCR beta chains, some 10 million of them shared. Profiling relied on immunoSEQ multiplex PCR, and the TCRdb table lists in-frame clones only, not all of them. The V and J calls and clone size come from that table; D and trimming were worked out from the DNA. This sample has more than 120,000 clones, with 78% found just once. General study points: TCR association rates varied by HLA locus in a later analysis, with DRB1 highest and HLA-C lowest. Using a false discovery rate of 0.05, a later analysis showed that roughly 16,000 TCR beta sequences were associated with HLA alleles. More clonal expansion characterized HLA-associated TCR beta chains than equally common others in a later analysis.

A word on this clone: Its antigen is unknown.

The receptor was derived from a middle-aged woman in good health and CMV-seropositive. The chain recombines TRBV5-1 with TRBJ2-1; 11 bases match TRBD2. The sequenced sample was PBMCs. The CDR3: CASRTEVTSGNYNEQFF. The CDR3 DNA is TGCGCCAGCAGAACCGAAGTGACTAGCGGGAACTACAATGAGCAGTTCTTC.